These 14 T cell receptor beta chains came from one sample sequenced in a study of T cell responses to AZD1222 COVID-19 vaccine. Using immunoSEQ multiplex PCR, the repertoire was profiled, and TCRdb retains in-frame clones only, with some absent. The sample contains around 100,000 clones, 80% to 95% of which appear only once. The starting material was peripheral blood, obtained on day 0 of AZD1222 vaccination. Source of these receptors: an adult in good health.

This clone turned up a few times. This sequence joins TRBV4-1 and TRBJ2-1; tentatively, D is TRBD1 (5 bases). This CDR3 comprises 14 residues. Trimming stripped 8 bases from V and 7 bases from J, with 18 bases between. The germline gives CDR1 MGHRA, CDR2 YSYEKL. This chain's CDR3 is CASRSMDKRNEQFF. In DNA, the CDR3 is TGCGCCAGCCGAAGCATGGACAAAAGGAATGAGCAGTTCTTC.

Comment on this clone: The identical CDR3 is also encoded by other nucleotide sequences in the sample. The CDR3 bases are TGTGCCAGCAGGGCAGTTAATTCACCCCTCCACTTT. Protein sequence: CASRAVNSPLHF. The rearrangement uses TRBV28 and TRBJ1-6; D is uncertain. This CDR3 has 12 residues. V lost 6 bases and J lost 6, with 6 bases in between. Germline V CDR1 and CDR2: MDHEN, SYDVKM.

V and J are TRBV5-1 and TRBJ2-3; D is unresolved. The V gene's germline CDR1 is SGHRS and CDR2 YFSETQ. The V end was cut by 2 bases, the J end by 6 bases, with 4 bases between. This CDR3 has 11 residues. For the CDR3, the DNA is TGCGCCAGCAGCTTACAGGATACGCAGTATTTT. Its translation: CASSLQDTQYF.

The CDR3: CASSLSGLAGVGPQETQYF. CDR3 coding DNA: TGTGCCAGCAGCTTAAGTGGACTAGCGGGAGTCGGCCCCCAAGAGACCCAGTACTTC. The rearrangement uses TRBV7-7 and TRBJ2-5, with 13 bases matching TRBD2. The V gene's germline CDR1 is SSHAT and CDR2 FNYEAQ (reference sequence). V was clipped by 2 bases and J by 1 base; unmatched bases: 10. The CDR3 contains 19 residues. The full variable domain, with the rest looked up from reference TRBV7-7 and TRBJ2-5, is GAGVSQSPRYKVTKRGQDVTLRCDPISSHATLYWYQQALGQGPEFLTYFNYEAQPDKSGLPSDRFSAERPEGSISTLTIQRTEQRDSAMYRCASSLSGLAGVGPQETQYFGPGTRLLVL.

The chain is built from TRBV7-2 and TRBJ1-2; D remains unclear. Germline assignment: CDR1 SGHTA and CDR2 FQGNSA. With 3 bases removed from V and 2 bases from J, the gap between germline ends came to 7 bases. The CDR3 consists of 13 residues. The CDR3 DNA sequence: TGTGCCAGCAGCTTGATGGGGAACTATGGCTACACCTTC. Encoded protein: CASSLMGNYGYTF.

This chain links TRBV19 with TRBJ1-6; TRBD1 aligns across 10 bases. The V gene's germline CDR1 is LNHDA and CDR2 SQIVND (reference sequence). V lost 1 base and J lost 7; bases outside the gene matches: 4. The CDR3 has 16 residues. The chain's CDR3 is CASSIGGQGGNSPLHF. CDR3 DNA sequence: TGTGCCAGTAGTATAGGTGGACAGGGGGGCAATTCACCCCTCCACTTT.

The V and J genes are TRBV7-3 and TRBJ2-2; 10 bases are a match to TRBD1. This CDR3 has 16 amino acids. Trimming took 5 bases from V and 6 from J; bases not matched to a gene: 9. Germline V gives CDR1 SGHTA, CDR2 FQGTGA. CDR3 nucleotide sequence: TGTGCCAGCAGCCCCCCACCGGGGACAGGGGCCGGGGAGCTGTTTTTT. As protein: CASSPPPGTGAGELFF.

The chain employs TRBV5-1 and TRBJ2-1, with unresolved D. The V gene lost 0 bases and the J gene lost 2 bases, with 9 bases spanning the gap. The V gene's germline CDR1 is SGHRS and CDR2 YFSETQ. CDR3 length equals 15 residues. Here the CDR3 DNA reads TGCGCCAGCAGCTTGGTGTCAGGACCCTACAATGAGCAGTTCTTC. Amino acids: CASSLVSGPYNEQFF.

The chain combines TRBV11-2 with TRBJ2-7; no clear D gene. CDR1 is SGHAT, CDR2 FQNNGV, per germline. The CDR3 contains 15 residues. V lost 4 bases to trimming and J lost 6 bases, with 19 bases between them. CDR3 protein: CASSSLGANEIEQYF. CDR3 coding DNA: TGTGCCAGCAGCTCCTTGGGTGCAAACGAGATCGAGCAGTACTTC.

The CDR3 DNA reads TGTGCCAGCAGCGTCGGCGGGAGATCCTACGAGCAGTACTTC. As protein: CASSVGGRSYEQYF. This chain connects TRBV9 to TRBJ2-7; 7 bases line up with TRBD2. Germline V gives CDR1 SGDLS, CDR2 YYNGEE. The V gene end was trimmed by 2 bases and the J gene end by 1 base; junction bases not matched to a gene: 3. CDR3 length equals 14 residues.

The chain couples TRBV27 to TRBJ2-1, with D hard to call. V was pared by 3 bases and J by 4 bases, with 7 bases between. Germline CDR1 reads MNHEY; CDR2 reads SMNVEV (reference sequence). The CDR3 covers 13 residues. The CDR3 DNA reads TGTGCCAGCAGTTTTTACCAGTACAATGAGCAGTTCTTC. Its translation: CASSFYQYNEQFF.

This clone was counted between two and nine times. This rearrangement joins TRBV12-3 or TRBV12-4 to TRBJ2-1; D gene ambiguous. Trimming stripped 6 bases from V and 4 bases from J, with 7 bases between. The CDR3 loop spans 12 amino acids. CDR3 in DNA: TGTGCCAGCAGCGCTGCGTACAATGAGCAGTTCTTC. Translating gives CASSAAYNEQFF.

The chain couples TRBV13 to TRBJ2-7; 7 positions agree with TRBD1. J was trimmed by 0 bases and V by 6 bases; bases with no gene match: 11. Per the germline V gene, CDR1 is PRHDT and CDR2 is FYEKMQ (reference sequence). The CDR3 runs to 16 residues. The CDR3 sequence: CASSFGLGTVSYEQYF. The DNA for the CDR3 is TGTGCCAGCAGTTTTGGCCTCGGGACAGTCTCCTACGAGCAGTACTTC.

The chain's CDR3 is CASSPDRVWGYTF. The CDR3 coding sequence is TGTGCCAGCAGCCCGGACAGGGTTTGGGGCTACACCTTC. J is TRBJ1-2 and V is TRBV3-1 (or the pseudogene TRBV3-2), with 8 bases identical to TRBD1. After removal of 4 bases from V and 8 bases from J, the junction contained 6 bases not matched to a gene. Germline assignment: CDR1 LGHDT and CDR2 YNNKEL (reference sequence). This CDR3 contains 13 residues.